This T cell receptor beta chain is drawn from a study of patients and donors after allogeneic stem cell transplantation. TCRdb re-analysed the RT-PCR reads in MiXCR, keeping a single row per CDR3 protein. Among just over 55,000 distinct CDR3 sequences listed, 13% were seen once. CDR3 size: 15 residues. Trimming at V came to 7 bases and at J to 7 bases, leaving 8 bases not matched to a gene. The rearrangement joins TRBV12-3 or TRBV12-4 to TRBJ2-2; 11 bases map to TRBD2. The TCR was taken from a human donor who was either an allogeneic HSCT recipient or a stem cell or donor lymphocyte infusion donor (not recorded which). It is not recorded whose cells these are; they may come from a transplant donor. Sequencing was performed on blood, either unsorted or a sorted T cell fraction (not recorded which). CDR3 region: CASNLGLAGIGELFF. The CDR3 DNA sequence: TGTGCCAGCAACCTAGGACTAGCGGGTATCGGGGAGCTGTTTTTT.